The 10 T cell receptor beta chains reported below all come from one sample, sequenced in a study of HIV-infected children after antiretroviral therapy interruption. As to treatment: PENTA 11 planned treatment interruption arm or continuous ART arm. RNA-based 3' RACE libraries used unique molecular identifiers. TCRdb recomputed calls from the 3' RACE reads with MiXCR, one row per CDR3 protein. The sample yields about 89,000 distinct CDR3 sequences, approximately 6.9% seen once. The sample was CD45RA+ CD4+ T cells from PBMCs, pooled from several time points, taken from a donor given antiretroviral therapy, either interrupted or continuous. Subset denoted: naive CD4+ CD45RA+ CD45RO- T cells. These receptors were obtained from a pool of human donors with HIV.

This clonotype was counted ten times or more. The chain combines TRBV20-1 with TRBJ2-3, with unresolved D. The CDR3 extends over 14 amino acids. V was clipped by 2 bases and J by 0 bases, with 9 bases between them. The germline V gene encodes CDR1 DFQATT and CDR2 SNEGSKA (reference sequence). The chain's CDR3 is CSARYTVSTDTQYF. CDR3 coding DNA: TGCAGTGCTAGATACACAGTTAGCACAGATACGCAGTATTTT.

As concerns this clonotype: In this CDR3 the conserved last residue, phenylalanine or tryptophan, is missing, so a read error is likely. The chain couples TRBV5-1 to TRBJ2-7; maybe TRBD2 (5 bases). The V gene lost 4 bases and the J gene lost 2 bases, with 13 bases spanning the gap. This CDR3 comprises 14 residues. The germline CDR1 and CDR2 sequences are SGHRS and YFSETQ. The chain's CDR3 is CASSPTDGTYEQYY. The DNA of the CDR3 is TGCGCCAGCAGCCCTACGGACGGGACCTACGAGCAGTACTAC.

V and J are TRBV6-5 and TRBJ2-7; TRBD1 might be the D (6 bases). Germline V gives CDR1 MNHEY, CDR2 SVGAGI. The CDR3 totals 14 residues. Trimming shortened V by 5 bases and J by 3 bases, and 14 bases separated the two germline ends. CDR3 nucleotides: TGTGCCAGCAGTGCCGGACAGTCTCTCTACGAGCAGTACTTC. It translates to CASSAGQSLYEQYF.

This chain joins TRBV12-3 or TRBV12-4 and TRBJ2-1, with 13 bases aligning to TRBD2. Unmatched junction bases numbered 9, after V lost 5 bases and J lost 8 bases. CDR3 length: 16 residues. CDR3: CASSLTSGGAGHEQFF. The CDR3 region has the DNA TGTGCCAGCAGTCTCACTAGCGGGGGGGCGGGCCATGAGCAGTTCTTC.

This clonotype was picked up a small number of times. The chain's CDR3 is CASSLVGWGLTDTQYF. CDR3 sequence (DNA): TGTGCCAGCAGCCTAGTAGGTTGGGGTCTCACAGATACGCAGTATTTT. The genes are TRBV7-9 and TRBJ2-3; no clear D gene. The germline V gene encodes CDR1 SEHNR and CDR2 FQNEAQ (reference sequence). V lost 5 bases and J 2 bases, leaving 17 bases between the germline ends. The CDR3 sequence is 16 residues long.

The rearrangement uses TRBV18 and TRBJ1-6, with D possibly matching TRBD1 (5 bases). Germline assignment: CDR1 KGHSH and CDR2 LQKENI. V lost 0 bases and J 7 bases, leaving 13 bases between the germline ends. The CDR3 length is 16 residues. DNA for the CDR3: TGTGCCAGCTCACCACCGGTCGGGACGGAGAATTCACCCCTCCACTTT. It specifies CASSPPVGTENSPLHF.

In this sample, this clonotype turned up many times. This chain uses TRBV7-3 with TRBJ2-6; tentatively, D is TRBD1 or TRBD2 (5 bases each). V was pared by 5 bases and J by 0 bases, with 8 bases between. The CDR3 consists of 15 residues. Germline CDR1 reads SGHTA; CDR2 reads FQGTGA. In DNA form, the CDR3 reads TGTGCCAGCAGCCCTGGGGGCTCTGGGGCCAACGTCCTGACTTTC. Protein product: CASSPGGSGANVLTF.

The chain couples TRBV6-6 to TRBJ2-5, with D maybe TRBD1 (6 bases). V lost 5 bases to trimming and J lost 9 bases, with 13 bases between them. Germline V gives CDR1 MNHNY, CDR2 SVGAGI (reference sequence). The CDR3 runs to 12 residues. The CDR3, as DNA: TGTGCCAGCAGTAACAGGGAATGGGCCCAGTACTTC. It yields the protein CASSNREWAQYF.

This clonotype was picked up many times. V usage is TRBV7-2 and J usage is TRBJ1-1; perhaps TRBD1 as D (5 bases). V was trimmed by 5 bases and J by 2 bases, leaving 12 bases between them. Germline loops: CDR1 SGHTA, CDR2 FQGNSA. This CDR3 is built from 14 residues. The CDR3 spells CASSRRTPNTEAFF. For the CDR3, the DNA is TGTGCCAGCAGCCGCCGGACACCCAACACTGAAGCTTTCTTT.

This chain connects TRBV11-2 to TRBJ1-2; 12 nucleotides agree with TRBD1. J gave up 2 bases and V 4 bases, and 11 bases lay outside the gene matches. Germline V lookup: CDR1 SGHAT, CDR2 FQNNGV. The CDR3 contains 18 residues. CDR3 loop: CASSSFGTGGERNYGYTF. The CDR3 DNA reads TGTGCCAGCAGCTCCTTCGGGACAGGGGGCGAACGGAACTATGGCTACACCTTC.